This is a list of T cell receptor beta chains from one sample in a study of blood T cells in healthy people across ages. TCRdb passed the 5' RACE reads through MiXCR, listing each CDR3 protein once. Among about 1 million distinct CDR3 sequences listed, under 45% were seen once. Material for sequencing was blood. The receptors stem from an older woman in good health. The CDR3 runs from the conserved cysteine through the conserved F or W. A D gene is named only where the DNA matches it firmly. Clone size is shown for a subset of rows, as once, few, many or a class of expanded clone.

cdr3_nt	cdr3_aa	clone_size	v_call	d_call	j_call
TGTGCCAGCAGCTTAGTCAGCCTAAATACGCAGTATTTT	CASSLVSLNTQYF	.	TRBV7-2	.	TRBJ2-3
TGTGCCAGCAGGACGGACAGGGACACACGAAATTCACCCCTCCACTTT	CASRTDRDTRNSPLHF	.	TRBV27	TRBD1	TRBJ1-6
TGCAGTGCTAGTCGCGGGAAGCCCTACGAGCAGTACTTC	CSASRGKPYEQYF	.	TRBV20-1	.	TRBJ2-7
TGTGCCAGCAGTTTTCCGTCGGCGACGGAAAATAATTCACCCCTCCACTTT	CASSFPSATENNSPLHF	.	TRBV27	.	TRBJ1-6
TGTGCCAGCGAGGGGCTAGCGGGAGTAGGTGAGCAGTTCTTC	CASEGLAGVGEQFF	.	TRBV2	TRBD2	TRBJ2-1
TGTGCCAGCATATATCTGACTAGCGGGCTGTACAATGAGCAGTTCTTC	CASIYLTSGLYNEQFF	.	TRBV6-1	TRBD2	TRBJ2-1
TGTGCCAGCAGCTTAAACTACCGGCTAGCGGGACGCAAAGAATACAATGAGCAGTTCTTC	CASSLNYRLAGRKEYNEQFF	few	TRBV7-2	TRBD2	TRBJ2-1
TGCAGCGTCGAGGGGCGGGAGGCGTACAATGAGCAGTTCTTC	CSVEGREAYNEQFF	few	TRBV29-1	TRBD2	TRBJ2-1
TGTGCCAGCGCCACAAGACAAGAGACCCAGTACTTC	CASATRQETQYF	many	TRBV7-2	.	TRBJ2-5
TGTGCCAGCAGCTCTACCGGGACAGGGGACGGTGAGCAGTACTTC	CASSSTGTGDGEQYF	.	TRBV11-3	TRBD1	TRBJ2-7
TGTGCCATCTTGGAGGGAGACACAGATACGCAGTATTTT	CAILEGDTDTQYF	.	TRBV10-3	.	TRBJ2-3
TGTGCCAGCAGTTCCGGCAGCGCCTACGAGCAGTACTTC	CASSSGSAYEQYF	few	TRBV27	.	TRBJ2-7
TGTGCCAGCAGTGTACTGGACAGGGACTACGAGCAGTACTTC	CASSVLDRDYEQYF	.	TRBV12-3/TRBV12-4	TRBD1	TRBJ2-7
TGTGCCTGGAGTTGGGGGAGGGGCAATGAGCAGTTCTTC	CAWSWGRGNEQFF	few	TRBV30	TRBD2	TRBJ2-1
TGTGCCAGCAGCCACCGACGTTGGGACTATGGCTACACCTTC	CASSHRRWDYGYTF	.	TRBV5-5	.	TRBJ1-2
TGCAGTGCTAGAGATTCGCGGTTCACAGATACGCAGTATTTT	CSARDSRFTDTQYF	.	TRBV20-1	.	TRBJ2-3
TGCAGTGCTTCAGACTCAAGCTCCTACGAGCAGTACTTC	CSASDSSSYEQYF	few	TRBV20-1	.	TRBJ2-7
TGTGCCAGCAGTTCTGGGGTTGGGTTTCAGCCCCAGCATTTT	CASSSGVGFQPQHF	.	TRBV12-3/TRBV12-4	.	TRBJ1-5
TGTGCCAGCAGCTCCCTGACGTACAATCAGCCCCAGCATTTT	CASSSLTYNQPQHF	few	TRBV27	.	TRBJ1-5
TGTGCCAGCAGTCCACGGACTAGCGGGAGTGGCAATGAGCAGTTCTTC	CASSPRTSGSGNEQFF	.	TRBV27	TRBD2	TRBJ2-1
TGTGCCAGCAGCTTAGTTGGCGGGCGCGCCATAAATACGCAGTATTTT	CASSLVGGRAINTQYF	many	TRBV11-2	.	TRBJ2-3
TGCGCCAGCAGCTTGGCTCTGGGACAGGGGGCGCGAATTGGGGCCAAAAACATTCAGTACTTC	CASSLALGQGARIGAKNIQYF	.	TRBV5-1	TRBD1	TRBJ2-4
TGTGCCAGCAGTCGAACGGGACAGGGGACATATAGCAATCAGCCCCAGCATTTT	CASSRTGQGTYSNQPQHF	.	TRBV6-1	TRBD1	TRBJ1-5
TGCGCCAGCAGCCTGGACAGGGGGCGCTTTTATAATCAGCCCCAGCATTTT	CASSLDRGRFYNQPQHF	few	TRBV5-1	TRBD1	TRBJ1-5
TGTGCCAGCAGCCAGCATCCCGCGGGCTACGAGCAGTACTTC	CASSQHPAGYEQYF	few	TRBV3-1	.	TRBJ2-7
TGTGCCATCAGTGAGGACAGAGGCCCAAGCCCCGAGTTCTTC	CAISEDRGPSPEFF	.	TRBV10-3	.	TRBJ2-1
TGTGCCAGCAGCCCCGAGGGCAGTCGCTCCTACGAGCAGTACTTC	CASSPEGSRSYEQYF	few	TRBV6-5	.	TRBJ2-7
TGCAGCGTTGCTAGCGGGAGGCCTCAAAGCAGCACAGATACGCAGTATTTT	CSVASGRPQSSTDTQYF	few	TRBV29-1	TRBD2	TRBJ2-3
TGTGCCAGCAGCGTAGATTCAGATTACACCGGGGAGCTGTTTTTT	CASSVDSDYTGELFF	.	TRBV9	.	TRBJ2-2
TGTGCCAGTAGTATACCGACAGGGGGGAGCTACAATGAGCAGTACTTC	CASSIPTGGSYNEQYF	.	TRBV19	TRBD1	TRBJ2-7
TGCAGTGCCCCCGGGACTAGCGGGCGTCCCACAGATACGCAGTATTTT	CSAPGTSGRPTDTQYF	.	TRBV20-1	TRBD2	TRBJ2-3
TGTGCCAGCAGTTTGGTCCCCAAGCGGGAGTGGGTCTACGAGCAGTACTTC	CASSLVPKREWVYEQYF	few	TRBV27	TRBD2	TRBJ2-7
TGTGCCAGCAGTTTTGGAACTCGATTCACAGATACGCAGTATTTT	CASSFGTRFTDTQYF	many	TRBV12-3/TRBV12-4	.	TRBJ2-3
TGTGCCAACAGCCAAGATGGGAGACAGGGTCTCTACGAGCAGTACTTC	CANSQDGRQGLYEQYF	.	TRBV3-1	TRBD1	TRBJ2-7
TGTGCCAGCAGCTTCCGGGGCCCCGCAGGGAATGAGCAGTTCTTC	CASSFRGPAGNEQFF	.	TRBV2	.	TRBJ2-1
TGTGCCAGCAGCCGGGACGTCGATCAGCCCCAGCATTTT	CASSRDVDQPQHF	.	TRBV12-3/TRBV12-4	.	TRBJ1-5
TGCAGTCACCCCACTGAATATGGCTACACCTTC	CSHPTEYGYTF	few	TRBV20-1	.	TRBJ1-2
TGTGCCAGCAGACTAGCGGGAGGTGGGGAGCAGTTCTTC	CASRLAGGGEQFF	.	TRBV6-5	TRBD2	TRBJ2-1
TGTGCCAGCAGTCCAGAGGGGGGCAGGTACGAGCAGTACTTC	CASSPEGGRYEQYF	.	TRBV2	.	TRBJ2-7
TGTGCCAGCAGTCCGCACCGGGACAGGATTGGCGATCAGCCCCAGCATTTT	CASSPHRDRIGDQPQHF	.	TRBV12-3/TRBV12-4	TRBD1	TRBJ1-5
TGCAGCGTTTCGGGGAGGGGGACGGAAAAACTGTTTTTT	CSVSGRGTEKLFF	.	TRBV29-1	.	TRBJ1-4
TGTGCCAGCAGCGCCAGCGGAACCTACGAGCAGTACTTC	CASSASGTYEQYF	.	TRBV13	.	TRBJ2-7
TGTGCCAGCAGCTTAGCCCTAGCGGGAGAGGAGCAGTACTTC	CASSLALAGEEQYF	.	TRBV7-9	TRBD2	TRBJ2-7
TGCGCCAGCAGTTTGAATATCGCGGGCATGTCCTACAATGAGCAGTTCTTC	CASSLNIAGMSYNEQFF	few	TRBV5-1	.	TRBJ2-1
TGCAGCGTTGGAAGAGAGGGACACACCTACGAGCAGTACTTC	CSVGREGHTYEQYF	.	TRBV29-1	.	TRBJ2-7
TGCGCCAGCAGCCTGACAGAGAGAAGCACAGATACGCAGTATTTT	CASSLTERSTDTQYF	few	TRBV4-1	.	TRBJ2-3
TGCGCCAGCAGCCCTAGCGGGGAGTACGAGCAGTACTTC	CASSPSGEYEQYF	.	TRBV5-1	TRBD2	TRBJ2-7
TGCGCCAGCAGCCAAGACGACACCGGGGAGCTGTTTTTT	CASSQDDTGELFF	.	TRBV4-1	.	TRBJ2-2
TGTGCCACCAGTGGGGGGGGCAGGGGGACTGAAGCTTTCTTT	CATSGGGRGTEAFF	.	TRBV24-1	TRBD1	TRBJ1-1
TGTGCCAGCAGTCGCTCGCCCTACAATGAGCAGTTCTTC	CASSRSPYNEQFF	.	TRBV27	.	TRBJ2-1
TGCGCCAGCAGCTCCCGGGACCCTTACAATGAGCAGTTCTTC	CASSSRDPYNEQFF	few	TRBV5-1	.	TRBJ2-1